A selection of T cell receptor beta chains follows, all from one sample in a study of cytomegalovirus exposure and HLA in healthy donors. Profiled with immunoSEQ multiplex PCR; TCRdb holds only in-frame clones, not every one. The sample includes about 48,000 clones, 88% seen only once; the top ten take less than 7%. The sequenced material came from PBMCs. These receptors all stem from a woman in her 30s in good health and CMV-seronegative. The CDR3 runs from the conserved cysteine through the conserved F or W. A D gene is named only where the DNA matches it firmly. Some rows have no size entry. The others give once, few or many, or a class for an expanded clone.

j_gene	v_gene	abundance	d_gene	CDR3nt	CDR3aa
TRBJ2-6	TRBV13	-	TRBD1	TGTGCCAGCAGCTTTGCCACGAACAGGGGAAGGAAATCTGGGGCCAACGTCCTGACTTTC	CASSFATNRGRKSGANVLTF
TRBJ2-7	TRBV27	-	-	TGTGCCAGCAGCCGTTATGACGAGCAGTACTTC	CASSRYDEQYF
TRBJ1-5	TRBV19	-	-	TGTGCCAGTGTCGCGGGAGGGAACAATCAGCCCCAGCATTTT	CASVAGGNNQPQHF
TRBJ1-1	TRBV7-8	once	-	TGTGCCAGCAGCTTCCCAGGCACGAACACTGAAGCTTTCTTT	CASSFPGTNTEAFF
TRBJ1-2	TRBV6-5	once	-	TGTGCCATACGGGACGTCGGAGGGAACTATGGCTACACCTTC	CAIRDVGGNYGYTF
TRBJ2-3	TRBV7-3	-	TRBD2	TGTGCCAGCAGCAAAACGGGGACTAGCGCTAGCACAGATACGCAGTATTTT	CASSKTGTSASTDTQYF
TRBJ2-7	TRBV6-5	-	-	TGTGCCAGCAGCGGGAAGGGCGAGCAGTACTTC	CASSGKGEQYF
TRBJ2-2	TRBV6-5	once	TRBD2	TGTGCCAGCAGCGGAGCGGGAGGGCCGACCGGGGAGCTGTTTTTT	CASSGAGGPTGELFF
TRBJ2-2	TRBV7-2	-	TRBD2	TGTGCCAGCAGCGAACTAGCGGCGAACACCGGGGAGCTGTTTTTT	CASSELAANTGELFF
TRBJ2-7	TRBV10-3	-	TRBD2	TGTGCCATCAGTGCAGGGCTAGCGGGGCCCAACGAGCAGTACTTC	CAISAGLAGPNEQYF
TRBJ1-2	TRBV11-2	-	-	TGTGCCAGCAGCCAGACAGTGAACTATGGCTACACCTTC	CASSQTVNYGYTF
TRBJ2-3	TRBV19	-	TRBD1	TGTGCCAGTAGTATAGGACAGGGAAACACAGATACGCAGTATTTT	CASSIGQGNTDTQYF
TRBJ2-7	TRBV28	-	TRBD2	TGTGCCAGCAGTGGCGGGAGTAGCTCCTACGAGCAGTACTTC	CASSGGSSSYEQYF
TRBJ2-3	TRBV25-1	-	TRBD1	TGTGCCAGCAACTCCGGGACAGACTCATCCTCTAGCACAGATACGCAGTATTTT	CASNSGTDSSSSTDTQYF
TRBJ1-2	TRBV28	-	-	TGTGCCAGCAGTAGAAGGACAGTTCTGAACTATGGCTACACCTTC	CASSRRTVLNYGYTF
TRBJ2-2	TRBV27	-	-	TGTGCCAGCAGTCTGATGGCGGACACCGGGGAGCTGTTTTTT	CASSLMADTGELFF
TRBJ2-7	TRBV7-2	-	TRBD2	TGTGCCAGCAGCTCCACCATACTAGCGGGAGTCTGGAGCGAGCAGTACTTC	CASSSTILAGVWSEQYF
TRBJ1-5	TRBV15	-	-	TGTGCCACCAGCAGAGAGGCCAGGCAGTTTAGGCATTTT	CATSREARQFRHF
TRBJ2-1	TRBV5-5	once	-	TGTGCCAGCAGCTTGGCCGCGGTTTCCTACAATGAGCAGTTCTTC	CASSLAAVSYNEQFF
TRBJ2-6	TRBV5-1	once	TRBD2	TGCGCCAGCAGGGGGGCTAGCGGGAGTACTGGGGCCAACGTCCTGACTTTC	CASRGASGSTGANVLTF
TRBJ1-1	TRBV29-1	few	TRBD1	TGCAGCTCCAGAACAGGGGGGGACACTGAAGCTTTCTTT	CSSRTGGDTEAFF
TRBJ1-5	TRBV7-8	-	TRBD1	TGTGCCAGCAGCTCAGGGGGCGGACGGCCTAATCAGCCCCAGCATTTT	CASSSGGGRPNQPQHF
TRBJ1-3	TRBV5-6	-	-	TGTGCCAGCAGCTTGTTCAGGGGACACACCATATATTTT	CASSLFRGHTIYF
TRBJ1-5	TRBV6-5	-	-	TGTGCCAGCAACCCCGCAGGTCAGGTTCAGCCCCAGCATTTT	CASNPAGQVQPQHF
TRBJ1-1	TRBV27	-	-	TGTGCCAGCAGTTTATCGAGGACAGTGAACACTGAAGCTTTCTTT	CASSLSRTVNTEAFF
TRBJ2-3	TRBV29-1	-	TRBD1	TGCAGCGGATCAGGGGGCAGCAGCACAGATACGCAGTATTTT	CSGSGGSSTDTQYF
TRBJ2-5	TRBV7-3	-	-	TGTGCCAGCAGCTCCGGGGGGACCCAGTACTTC	CASSSGGTQYF
TRBJ2-1	TRBV6-5	-	TRBD2	TGTGCCAGCAGTCGGGGGGGTCAGGAGCAGTTCTTC	CASSRGGQEQFF
TRBJ2-2	TRBV27	-	TRBD2	TGTGCCAGCAGTCGCTCAAGGAACTCGGGACTAGCGGGATCCGGGGAGCTGTTTTTT	CASSRSRNSGLAGSGELFF
TRBJ2-1	TRBV4-2	-	-	TGTGCCAGCAGCCCCCTGGACTGGAATGAGCAGTTCTTC	CASSPLDWNEQFF
TRBJ1-5	TRBV28	once	-	TGTGCCAGCAGTAATGCACGGGGGGTGTATCAGCCCCAGCATTTT	CASSNARGVYQPQHF
TRBJ2-3	TRBV29-1	-	-	TGCAGCGGCGGGCACTCCACAGATACGCAGTATTTT	CSGGHSTDTQYF
TRBJ1-5	TRBV28	-	-	TGTGCCAGCAGTTTTGCTGAATTCGCGGCTCCCCATCAGCCCCAGCATTTT	CASSFAEFAAPHQPQHF
TRBJ2-1	TRBV29-1	-	TRBD2	TGCAGCGTCGCTAGCGGTCCGAGCTCCTACAATGAGCAGTTCTTC	CSVASGPSSYNEQFF
TRBJ2-7	TRBV5-1	-	-	TGCGCCAGCAGCTTTGAACCGGGACAACCAGGGGAGCAGTACTTC	CASSFEPGQPGEQYF
TRBJ2-7	TRBV27	-	TRBD2	TGTGCCAGCAGTTCATGGACTAGCGGGAGTCTCGAGCAGTACTTC	CASSSWTSGSLEQYF
TRBJ1-2	TRBV19	-	-	TGTGCCAGTAGTATAGATGGGCAGTCCGGAAGCTACACCTTC	CASSIDGQSGSYTF
TRBJ2-1	TRBV5-1	-	-	TGCGCCAGCAGCGGGGCAGGCAACAATGAGCAGTTCTTC	CASSGAGNNEQFF
TRBJ2-1	TRBV18	-	TRBD1	TGTGCCAGCTCACGGGGGACAGGGATCATCGATGAGCAGTTCTTC	CASSRGTGIIDEQFF
TRBJ1-1	TRBV15	-	TRBD1	TGTGCCACCAGCCCCGACATGTGGACAGGGGGTACTGAAGCTTTCTTT	CATSPDMWTGGTEAFF
TRBJ2-3	TRBV11-3	-	-	TGTGCCAGCAGCTTCACTAGCTCCACAGATACGCAGTATTTT	CASSFTSSTDTQYF
TRBJ1-5	TRBV6-1	-	TRBD1	TGTGCCAGCACGGGTAACAGGGGTAGCAATCAGCCCCAGCATTTT	CASTGNRGSNQPQHF
TRBJ2-7	TRBV4-3	-	-	TGCGCCAGCAGCCAAGTCGCTGACTACTCCTACGAGCAGTACTTC	CASSQVADYSYEQYF
TRBJ2-7	TRBV27	-	TRBD1	TGTGCCAGCAGTCAGGGGACAGGGGACCCCTACGAGCAGTACTTC	CASSQGTGDPYEQYF
TRBJ1-1	TRBV27	-	-	TGTGCCAGCAGTTCGACAGTGACCACTGAAGCTTTCTTT	CASSSTVTTEAFF
TRBJ2-5	TRBV6-1	-	TRBD2	TGTGCCAGCAGTGCGTGGACTAGCGGGAGGGCCGGGGAGACCCAGTACTTC	CASSAWTSGRAGETQYF
TRBJ2-1	TRBV15	-	-	TGTGCCACCAGCAGAGTGAACAGAAAAAATGAGCAGTTCTTC	CATSRVNRKNEQFF
TRBJ2-7	TRBV5-1	-	-	TGCGCCAGCAGCGGGGACTCCCACTCCTACGAGCAGTACTTC	CASSGDSHSYEQYF
TRBJ2-7	TRBV7-2	-	TRBD1	TGTGCCAGCAGTCTTGAGGACAGGGGGGTTTACGAGCAGTACTTC	CASSLEDRGVYEQYF
TRBJ2-7	TRBV6-6	-	TRBD1	TGTGCCAGCAGCCCGGGACAGGGGACCTACGAGCAGTACTTC	CASSPGQGTYEQYF
TRBJ2-7	TRBV7-9	-	-	TGTGCCAGCAGCTTTACGGTAGGGCAGGGGCTCAACGAGCAGTACTTC	CASSFTVGQGLNEQYF